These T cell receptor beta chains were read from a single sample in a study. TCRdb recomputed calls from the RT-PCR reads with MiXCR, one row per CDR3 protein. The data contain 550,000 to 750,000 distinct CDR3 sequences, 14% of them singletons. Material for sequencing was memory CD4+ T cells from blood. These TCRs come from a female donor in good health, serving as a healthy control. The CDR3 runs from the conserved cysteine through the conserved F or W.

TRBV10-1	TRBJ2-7	CASSPTGTGGYEQYF
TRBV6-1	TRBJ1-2	CASSERANYGYTF
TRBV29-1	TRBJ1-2	CSVGTGGRDYGYTF
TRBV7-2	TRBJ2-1	CASSRPEVNEQFF
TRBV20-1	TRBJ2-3	CSASKHRRGTDTQYF
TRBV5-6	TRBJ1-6	CASSFRDRDNSPLHF
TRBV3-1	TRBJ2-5	CASSQEQGGATQYF
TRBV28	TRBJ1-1	CASGLRMAFF
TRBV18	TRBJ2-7	CASSPNAGYEQYF
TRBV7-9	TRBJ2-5	CASSWGRTAYLQETQYF
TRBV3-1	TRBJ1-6	CASSPPPGGNSPLHF
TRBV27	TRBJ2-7	CASSLYSPRQGYEQYF
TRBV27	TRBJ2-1	CASSGRGIPYNEQFF
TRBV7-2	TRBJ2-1	CASRPFGGPGNEQFF
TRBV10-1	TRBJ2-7	CASSKGTGIAYEQYF
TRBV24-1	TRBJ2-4	CATSDGRGANIQYF
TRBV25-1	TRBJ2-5	CATALAGEETQYF
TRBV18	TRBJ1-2	CASSPPTTTYGYTF
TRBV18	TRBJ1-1	CASSPAGGNTEAFF
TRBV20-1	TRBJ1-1	CSARKPEGRTEAFF
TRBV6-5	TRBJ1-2	CASKRDGHHGYTF
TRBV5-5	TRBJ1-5	CASSLGHSNQPQHF
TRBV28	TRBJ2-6	CASRAGEGGANVLTF
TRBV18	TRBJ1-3	CASSPDRRSGNTIYF
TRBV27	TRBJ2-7	CASSVSPLRTGTYEQYF
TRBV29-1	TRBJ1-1	CSGTGTGITEAFF